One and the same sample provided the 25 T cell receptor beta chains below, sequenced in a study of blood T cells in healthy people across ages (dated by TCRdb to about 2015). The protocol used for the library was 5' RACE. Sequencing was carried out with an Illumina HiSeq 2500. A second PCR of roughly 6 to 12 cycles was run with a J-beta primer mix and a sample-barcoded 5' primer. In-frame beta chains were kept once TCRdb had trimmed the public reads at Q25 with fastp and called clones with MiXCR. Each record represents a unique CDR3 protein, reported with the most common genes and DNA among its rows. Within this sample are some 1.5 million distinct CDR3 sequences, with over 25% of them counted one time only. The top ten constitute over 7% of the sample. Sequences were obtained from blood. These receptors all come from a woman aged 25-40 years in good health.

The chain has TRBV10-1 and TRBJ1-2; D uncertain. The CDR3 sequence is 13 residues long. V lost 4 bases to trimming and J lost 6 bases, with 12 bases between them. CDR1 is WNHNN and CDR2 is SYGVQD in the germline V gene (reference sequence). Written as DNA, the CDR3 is TGCGCCAGCAGTGGTGAAACCCTGCATGGCTACACCTTC. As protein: CASSGETLHGYTF.

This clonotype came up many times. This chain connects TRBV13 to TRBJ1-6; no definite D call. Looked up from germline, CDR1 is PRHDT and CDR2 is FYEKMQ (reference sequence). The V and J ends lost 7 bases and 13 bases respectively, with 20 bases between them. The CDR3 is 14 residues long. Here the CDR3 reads CASTITMDSRPLHF. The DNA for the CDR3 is TGTGCCAGCACCATCACCATGGATTCAAGGCCCCTCCACTTT.

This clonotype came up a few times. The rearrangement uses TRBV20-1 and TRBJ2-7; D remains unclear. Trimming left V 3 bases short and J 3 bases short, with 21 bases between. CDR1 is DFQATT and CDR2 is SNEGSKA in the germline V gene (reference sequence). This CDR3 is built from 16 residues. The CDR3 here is CSARSSGGRLGYEQYF. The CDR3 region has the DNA TGCAGTGCTAGGTCGTCGGGTGGACGATTGGGCTACGAGCAGTACTTC.

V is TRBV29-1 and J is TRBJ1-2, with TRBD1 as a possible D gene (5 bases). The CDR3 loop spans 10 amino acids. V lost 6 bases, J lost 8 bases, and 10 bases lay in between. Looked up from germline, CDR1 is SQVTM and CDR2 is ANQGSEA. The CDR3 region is CSVGGSGYTF. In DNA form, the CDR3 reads TGCAGCGTGGGGGGGTCAGGCTACACCTTC.

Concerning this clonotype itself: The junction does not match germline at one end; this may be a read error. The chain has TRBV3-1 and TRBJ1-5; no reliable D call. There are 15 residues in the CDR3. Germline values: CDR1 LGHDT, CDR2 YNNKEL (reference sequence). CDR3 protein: CASSHANDPNRPQHF. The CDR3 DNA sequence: TGTGCCAGCAGCCACGCGAACGACCCCAATCGGCCCCAGCATTTT.

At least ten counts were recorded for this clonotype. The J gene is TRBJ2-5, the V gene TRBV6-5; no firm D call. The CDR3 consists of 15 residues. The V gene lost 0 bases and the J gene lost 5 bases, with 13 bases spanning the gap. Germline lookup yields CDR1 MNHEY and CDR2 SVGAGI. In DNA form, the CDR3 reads TGTGCCAGCAGTTACTCGCCCGCCGGGCGTGAGACCCAGTACTTC. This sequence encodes CASSYSPAGRETQYF.

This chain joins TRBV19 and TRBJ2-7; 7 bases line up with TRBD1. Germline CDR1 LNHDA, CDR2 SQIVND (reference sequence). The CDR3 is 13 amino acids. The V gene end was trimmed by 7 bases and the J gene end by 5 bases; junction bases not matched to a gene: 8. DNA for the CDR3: TGTGCCAGTAAAAACAGGGGTAGACACGAGCAGTACTTC. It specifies CASKNRGRHEQYF.

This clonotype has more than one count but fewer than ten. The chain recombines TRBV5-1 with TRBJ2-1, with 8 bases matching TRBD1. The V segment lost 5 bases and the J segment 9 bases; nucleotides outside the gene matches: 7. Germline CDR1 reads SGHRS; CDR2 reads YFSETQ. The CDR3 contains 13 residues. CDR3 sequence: CASRPGQGAEQFF. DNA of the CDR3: TGCGCCAGCAGGCCCGGACAGGGCGCTGAGCAGTTCTTC.

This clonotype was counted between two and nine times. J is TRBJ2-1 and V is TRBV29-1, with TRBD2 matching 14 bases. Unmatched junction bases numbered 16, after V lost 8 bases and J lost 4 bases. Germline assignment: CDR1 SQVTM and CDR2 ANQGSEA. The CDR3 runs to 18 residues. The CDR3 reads CSLLGGLAGAIGYNEQFF. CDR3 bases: TGCAGCCTGCTGGGGGGACTAGCGGGGGCTATTGGGTACAATGAGCAGTTCTTC.

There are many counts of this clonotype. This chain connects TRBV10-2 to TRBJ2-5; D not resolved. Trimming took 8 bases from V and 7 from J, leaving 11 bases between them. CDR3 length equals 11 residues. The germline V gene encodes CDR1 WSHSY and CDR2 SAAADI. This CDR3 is CASLHLWTQYF. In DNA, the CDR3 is TGCGCCAGCTTACACCTCTGGACCCAGTACTTC.

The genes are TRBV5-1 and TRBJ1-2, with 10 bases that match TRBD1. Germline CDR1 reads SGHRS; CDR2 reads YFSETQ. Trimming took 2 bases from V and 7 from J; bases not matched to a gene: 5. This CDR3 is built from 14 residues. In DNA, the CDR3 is TGCGCCAGCAGCTTCTCCCGGGACAGGGGTGGCTACACCTTC. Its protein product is CASSFSRDRGGYTF.

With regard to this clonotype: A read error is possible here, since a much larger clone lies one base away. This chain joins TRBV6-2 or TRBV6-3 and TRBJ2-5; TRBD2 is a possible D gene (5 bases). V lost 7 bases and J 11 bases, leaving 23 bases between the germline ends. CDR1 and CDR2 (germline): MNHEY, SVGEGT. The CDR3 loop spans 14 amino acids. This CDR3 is CASTPGREYNEQYF. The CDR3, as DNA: TGTGCCAGCACCCCCGGTAGGGAGTACAATGAGCAGTACTTC.

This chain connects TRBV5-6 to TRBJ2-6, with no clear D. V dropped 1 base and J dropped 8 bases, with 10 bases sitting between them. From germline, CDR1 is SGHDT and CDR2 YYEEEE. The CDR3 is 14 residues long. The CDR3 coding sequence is TGTGCCAGCAGCTTGTCCGACAAGACCAACGTCCTGACTTTC. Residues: CASSLSDKTNVLTF.

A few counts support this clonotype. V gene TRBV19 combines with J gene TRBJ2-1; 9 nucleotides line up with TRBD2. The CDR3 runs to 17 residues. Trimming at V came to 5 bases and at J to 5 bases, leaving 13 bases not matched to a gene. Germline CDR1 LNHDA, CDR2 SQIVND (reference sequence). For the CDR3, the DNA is TGTGCCAGTAGTGCTCCTCTGACTAGCGGTGGACACAATGAGCAGTTCTTC. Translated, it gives CASSAPLTSGGHNEQFF.

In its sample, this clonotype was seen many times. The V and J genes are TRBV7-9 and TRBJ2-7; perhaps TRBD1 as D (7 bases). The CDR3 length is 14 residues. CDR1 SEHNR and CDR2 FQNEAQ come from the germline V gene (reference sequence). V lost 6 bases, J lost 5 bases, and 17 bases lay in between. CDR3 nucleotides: TGTGCCAGCAGTCAGACAGGGAGGCTGCACGAGCAGTACTTC. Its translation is CASSQTGRLHEQYF. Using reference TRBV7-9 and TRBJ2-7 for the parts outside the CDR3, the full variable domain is DTGVSQNPRHKITKRGQNVTFRCDPISEHNRLYWYRQTLGQGPEFLTYFQNEAQLEKSRLLSDRFSAERPKGSFSTLEIQRTEQGDSAMYLCASSQTGRLHEQYFGPGTRLTVT.

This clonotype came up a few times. In nucleotides, the CDR3 is TGTGCCACCAGTGATCCGTCCGGGACGAGCAATCAGCCCCAGCATTTT. It specifies CATSDPSGTSNQPQHF. This chain connects TRBV24-1 to TRBJ1-5; TRBD1 might be the D (5 bases). The CDR3 is 16 residues long. Trimming removed 3 bases at V and 1 base at J, with 12 bases between. Germline CDR1 KGHDR, CDR2 SFDVKD.

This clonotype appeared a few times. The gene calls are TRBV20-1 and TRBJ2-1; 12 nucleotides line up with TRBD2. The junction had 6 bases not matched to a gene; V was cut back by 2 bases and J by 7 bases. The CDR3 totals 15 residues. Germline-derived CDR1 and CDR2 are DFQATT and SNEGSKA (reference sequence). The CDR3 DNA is TGCAGTGCTAGAAAGACTAGCGGGAGAACGAATGAGCAGTTCTTC. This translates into CSARKTSGRTNEQFF.

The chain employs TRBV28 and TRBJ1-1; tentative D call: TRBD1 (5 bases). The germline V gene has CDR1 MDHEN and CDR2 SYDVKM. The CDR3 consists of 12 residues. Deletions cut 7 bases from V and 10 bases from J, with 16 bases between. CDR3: CASTTGGIRAFF. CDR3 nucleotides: TGTGCCAGCACCACTGGGGGAATTCGAGCTTTCTTT.

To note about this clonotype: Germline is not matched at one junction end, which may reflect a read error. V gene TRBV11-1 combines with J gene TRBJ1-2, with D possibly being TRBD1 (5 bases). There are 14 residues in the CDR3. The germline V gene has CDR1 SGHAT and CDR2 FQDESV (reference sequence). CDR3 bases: TGTACCAGCAGCTTAGCGCCTGGGGCGGATCGCTACACCTTC. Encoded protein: CTSSLAPGADRYTF. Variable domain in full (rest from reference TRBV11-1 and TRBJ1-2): EAEVAQSPRYKITEKSQAVAFWCDPISGHATLYWYRQILGQGPELLVQFQDESVVDDSQLPKDRFSAERLKGVDSTLKIQPAELGDSAMYLCTSSLAPGADRYTFGSGTRLTVV.

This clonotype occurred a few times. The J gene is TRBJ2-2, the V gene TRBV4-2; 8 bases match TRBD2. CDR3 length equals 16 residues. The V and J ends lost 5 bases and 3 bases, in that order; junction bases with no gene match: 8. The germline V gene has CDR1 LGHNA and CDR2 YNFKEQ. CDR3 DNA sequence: TGTGCCAGCAGCTCAGGCGGGGGGCGGTACACCGGGGAGCTGTTTTTT. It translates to CASSSGGGRYTGELFF.

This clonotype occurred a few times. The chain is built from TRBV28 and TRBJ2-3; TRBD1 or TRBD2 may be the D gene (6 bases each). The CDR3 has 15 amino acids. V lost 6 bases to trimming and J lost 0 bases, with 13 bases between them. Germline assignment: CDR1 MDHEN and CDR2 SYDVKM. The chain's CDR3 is CASRPRGPSTDTQYF. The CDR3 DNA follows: TGTGCCAGCAGACCCCGGGGGCCTAGCACAGATACGCAGTATTTT.

DNA of the CDR3: TGCGCCACGTCGGACAGGCTAGGGAATCGAGAGACCCAGTACTTC. Encoded protein: CATSDRLGNRETQYF. The rearrangement joins TRBV5-1 to TRBJ2-5; 7 nucleotides agree with TRBD1. Germline CDR1 SGHRS, CDR2 YFSETQ. The length of the CDR3 is 15 residues. Trimming cost V 9 bases and J 4 bases; bases outside gene matches: 15.

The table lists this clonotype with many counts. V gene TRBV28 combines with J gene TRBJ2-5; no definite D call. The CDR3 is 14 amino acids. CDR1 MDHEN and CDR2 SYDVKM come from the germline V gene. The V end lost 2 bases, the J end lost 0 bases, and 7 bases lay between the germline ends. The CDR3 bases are TGTGCCAGCAGTTTAGAGGACGACCAAGAGACCCAGTACTTC. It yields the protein CASSLEDDQETQYF.

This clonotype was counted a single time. In nucleotides, the CDR3 is TGCAGTGCTACGGGGGGCGGGGAGACCCAGCATTTT. The encoded protein is CSATGGGETQHF. This chain links TRBV20-1 with TRBJ1-5; a weak D match, TRBD1 (6 bases). The CDR3 sequence is 12 residues long. V gave up 4 bases and J gave up 11 bases, with 15 bases separating them. Germline assignment: CDR1 DFQATT and CDR2 SNEGSKA (reference sequence).

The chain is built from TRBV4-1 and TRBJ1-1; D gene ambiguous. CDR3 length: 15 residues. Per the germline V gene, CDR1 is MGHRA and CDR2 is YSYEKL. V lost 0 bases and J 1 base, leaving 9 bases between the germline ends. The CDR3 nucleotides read TGCGCCAGCAGCCAAGATCCGTTCTGGAACACTGAAGCTTTCTTT. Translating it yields CASSQDPFWNTEAFF.